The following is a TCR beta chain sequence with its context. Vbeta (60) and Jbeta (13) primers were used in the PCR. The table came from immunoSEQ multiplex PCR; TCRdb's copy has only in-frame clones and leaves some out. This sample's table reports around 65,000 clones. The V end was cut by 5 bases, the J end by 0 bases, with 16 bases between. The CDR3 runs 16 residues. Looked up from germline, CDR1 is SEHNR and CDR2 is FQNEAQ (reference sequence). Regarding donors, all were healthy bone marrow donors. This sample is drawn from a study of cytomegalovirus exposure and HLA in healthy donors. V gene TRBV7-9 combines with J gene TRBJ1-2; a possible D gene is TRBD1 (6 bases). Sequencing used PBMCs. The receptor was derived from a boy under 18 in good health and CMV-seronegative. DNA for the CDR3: TGTGCCAGCAGCCCTTGGACAGCCCGAGCTAACTATGGCTACACCTTC. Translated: CASSPWTARANYGYTF.